The 24 T cell receptor beta chains below all came from one sample that was sequenced in a study of T cell repertoires in cytomegalovirus infection. Their target antigens are unknown. Using its own MiXCR run on the reads, TCRdb lists one record per CDR3 protein. The repertoire includes roughly 700,000 distinct CDR3 sequences, 30% to 35% of them detected once, and 18% sits in the top ten. This specimen was cultured PBMCs, taken from culture after CMV antigen stimulation. These receptors all stem from a human donor in good health (CMV status not recorded). Some clones in this sample may be carry-over from other donors' samples.

This clonotype occurred a few times. The chain carries TRBV6-5 and TRBJ2-1; 8 positions match TRBD1. The CDR3 spans 19 residues. Germline V gives CDR1 MNHEY, CDR2 SVGAGI. The V gene end was trimmed by 6 bases and the J gene end by 5 bases; junction bases not matched to a gene: 21. This CDR3 reads CASRLTTGVVSSVDNEQFF. In DNA form, the CDR3 reads TGTGCCAGCAGGCTCACGACAGGGGTCGTGTCTAGCGTTGACAATGAGCAGTTCTTC.

In its sample, this clonotype was seen a few times. This sequence joins TRBV6-2 or TRBV6-3 and TRBJ2-1; a weak D match, TRBD2 (6 bases). This CDR3 spans 13 amino acids. With 5 bases removed from V and 9 bases from J, the gap between germline ends came to 14 bases. Germline V gene lookup returns CDR1 MNHEY and CDR2 SVGEGT. In DNA form, the CDR3 reads TGTGCCAGCAGTAGACTAGGTCTCGGTGAGCAGTTCTTC. Protein product: CASSRLGLGEQFF.

The rearrangement joins TRBV2 to TRBJ1-5; D is ambiguous. Trimming shortened V by 7 bases and J by 5 bases, and 12 bases separated the two germline ends. Looked up from germline, CDR1 is SNHLY and CDR2 is FYNNEI. The CDR3 sequence is 13 residues long. The CDR3 sequence: CASKRERDQPQHF. The CDR3, as DNA: TGTGCCAGCAAGAGAGAGAGGGATCAGCCCCAGCATTTT. The full variable domain, its missing parts supplied by reference TRBV2 and TRBJ1-5, is EPEVTQTPSHQVTQMGQEVILRCVPISNHLYFYWYRQILGQKVEFLVSFYNNEISEKSEIFDDQFSVERPDGSNFTLKIRSTKLEDSAMYFCASKRERDQPQHFGDGTRLSIL.

In this sample, this clonotype turned up many times. This chain joins TRBV7-2 and TRBJ1-6; D is undetermined. This CDR3 has 18 amino acids. Germline CDR1 is SGHTA and CDR2 is FQGNSA. Trimming took off 1 base at V and 7 bases at J, with 20 bases between the two ends. This CDR3 reads CASSLGVSGPKQNSPLHF. The DNA for the CDR3 is TGTGCCAGCAGCTTAGGGGTCTCGGGCCCTAAACAAAATTCACCCCTCCACTTT.

This clonotype occurred once. This chain links TRBV20-1 with TRBJ2-1; 8 nucleotides agree with TRBD2. The CDR3 runs 18 residues. Per the germline V gene, CDR1 is DFQATT and CDR2 is SNEGSKA (reference sequence). V lost 4 bases, J lost 1 base, and 15 bases stayed unmatched. In DNA, the CDR3 is TGCAGTGCTAATAATCGCTCTAGCGGGCGTCCATCCTACAATGAGCAGTTCTTC. Translated, it gives CSANNRSSGRPSYNEQFF.

V is TRBV6-6 and J is TRBJ2-2, with 8 bases identical to TRBD2. V dropped 5 bases and J dropped 5; count of bases not matched to a gene: 10. The CDR3 length is 16 residues. The V gene's germline CDR1 is MNHNY and CDR2 SVGAGI (reference sequence). The CDR3 protein is CASSLGLAGRTGELFF. In DNA form, the CDR3 reads TGTGCCAGCAGTCTCGGACTAGCTGGGAGAACCGGGGAGCTGTTTTTT.

This clonotype was recorded at least ten times. The genes are TRBV6-1 and TRBJ2-6; 8 bases match TRBD2. The CDR3 runs 15 residues. CDR1 and CDR2 (germline): MNHNS, SASEGT. V trimming: 6 bases; J trimming: 0 bases; junction bases outside the gene matches: 1. The CDR3 reads CASRAGGSGANVLTF. Written as DNA, the CDR3 is TGTGCCAGCAGGGCGGGGGGCTCTGGGGCCAACGTCCTGACTTTC.

The J gene is TRBJ2-1, the V gene TRBV9, with D hard to call. The CDR3 length is 14 residues. In germline, CDR1 is SGDLS, CDR2 YYNGEE. Deletions cut 2 bases from V and 4 bases from J, with 10 bases between. CDR3 nucleotide sequence: TGTGCCAGCAGCGTTGACTCTAATTACAATGAGCAGTTCTTC. Protein product: CASSVDSNYNEQFF.

The chain has TRBV4-2 and TRBJ2-3; the D call may be TRBD1 or TRBD2 (5 bases each). CDR3 length: 13 residues. The germline CDR1 and CDR2 sequences are LGHNA and YNFKEQ. Trimming left V 0 bases short and J 6 bases short, with 7 bases between. The CDR3 loop reads CASSQEGRDTQYF. Written as DNA, the CDR3 is TGTGCCAGCAGCCAAGAGGGACGTGATACGCAGTATTTT.

The chain couples TRBV5-1 to TRBJ2-1; D perhaps matches TRBD2 (6 bases). The V gene lost 3 bases and the J gene lost 7 bases, with 14 bases spanning the gap. This CDR3 comprises 14 residues. Germline values: CDR1 SGHRS, CDR2 YFSETQ. The DNA of the CDR3 is TGCGCCAGCAGCTCCCCGGAGGCGGGGAATGAGCAGTTCTTC. Translated: CASSSPEAGNEQFF.

The CDR3 DNA follows: TGTGCCAGCAGCTCCCGGACTAGACGGGTCTACAATGAGCAGTTCTTC. Its translation: CASSSRTRRVYNEQFF. This chain uses TRBV7-1 with TRBJ2-1; 7 bases are shared with TRBD2. TRBV7-1 is reported as an ORF; its role is uncertain. CDR3 size: 16 residues. J was trimmed by 3 bases and V by 3 bases; bases with no gene match: 8.

This clonotype has only one observation. The chain links TRBV7-9 to TRBJ1-1; D not resolved. Trimming shortened V by 5 bases and J by 1 base, and 23 bases separated the two germline ends. Germline CDR1 reads SEHNR; CDR2 reads FQNEAQ (reference sequence). The CDR3 covers 18 residues. The CDR3 DNA reads as TGTGCCAGCAGCACACATATCCGGGTCCTCTTAAGGAACACTGAAGCTTTCTTT. Its translation: CASSTHIRVLLRNTEAFF.

This clonotype was seen a few times. This rearrangement joins TRBV19 to TRBJ2-1; 7 bases are shared with TRBD2. Trimming at V came to 5 bases and at J to 6 bases, leaving 10 bases not matched to a gene. This CDR3 contains 15 residues. Germline V gene lookup returns CDR1 LNHDA and CDR2 SQIVND (reference sequence). As DNA, the CDR3 is TGTGCCAGTAGTCCTAGCGGACTAACCCTCAATGAGCAGTTCTTC. Its translation: CASSPSGLTLNEQFF.

This clonotype was picked up a small number of times. The genes are TRBV7-2 and TRBJ2-2; tentative D call: TRBD2 (6 bases). Germline V gene sequence: CDR1 SGHTA, CDR2 FQGNSA. V was pared by 5 bases and J by 7 bases, with 23 bases between. There are 17 residues in the CDR3. The CDR3 region has the DNA TGTGCCAGCAGCCGAGGCAATCCGACTAGGGGATTCGGGGAGCTGTTTTTT. It codes for CASSRGNPTRGFGELFF.

The V gene is TRBV5-4, the J gene TRBJ2-1; no reliable D call. This CDR3 is 15 amino acids long. The germline V gene has CDR1 SGHNT and CDR2 YYREEE (reference sequence). V was pared by 6 bases and J by 0 bases, with 13 bases between. CDR3 sequence (DNA): TGTGCCAGCACCCTAAAAAAACCCTCCTACAATGAGCAGTTCTTC. This encodes CASTLKKPSYNEQFF.

This chain connects TRBV7-2 to TRBJ2-3; no firm D call. Trimming cost V 5 bases and J 4 bases, with 13 bases left between them. Germline-derived CDR1 and CDR2 are SGHTA and FQGNSA. The CDR3 sequence is 14 residues long. CDR3 DNA: TGTGCCAGCAGCCCCGGAGTGGACCCAGATACGCAGTATTTT. This gives the protein CASSPGVDPDTQYF.

The V call is TRBV29-1, the J call TRBJ2-1; D gene ambiguous. This CDR3 comprises 13 residues. The V end lost 6 bases, the J end lost 1 base, and 10 bases lay between the germline ends. Germline-derived CDR1 and CDR2 are SQVTM and ANQGSEA. CDR3 sequence (DNA): TGCAGCGTCCCCGCTGGATCCTACAATGAGCAGTTCTTC. This codes for CSVPAGSYNEQFF.

The J gene is TRBJ1-6, the V gene TRBV7-9, with a tentative D call TRBD1 (6 bases). This CDR3 contains 15 residues. The germline gives CDR1 SEHNR, CDR2 FQNEAQ (reference sequence). V lost 2 bases and J 8 bases, leaving 13 bases between the germline ends. CDR3 DNA sequence: TGTGCCAGCAGCTTAAGTCGCAGGGGATATTCACCCCTCCACTTT. Translation gives CASSLSRRGYSPLHF.

The rearrangement uses TRBV7-6 and TRBJ2-5; 7 positions match TRBD2. Germline V gene lookup returns CDR1 SGHVS and CDR2 FNYEAQ. V lost 3 bases, J lost 6 bases, and 1 base stayed unmatched. The CDR3 totals 12 residues. CDR3 in amino acids: CASSFGGKTQYF. CDR3 bases: TGTGCCAGCAGCTTCGGGGGGAAGACCCAGTACTTC.

This clonotype occurred a few times. V gene TRBV7-8 combines with J gene TRBJ1-6, with a weak D call TRBD1 (5 bases). The CDR3 is made up of 16 amino acids. The V gene's germline CDR1 is SGHVS and CDR2 FQNEAQ. The V gene lost 1 base and the J gene lost 6 bases, with 13 bases spanning the gap. The CDR3 DNA is TGTGCCAGCAGCTTAGTAGGTGGCAGGGCTAATTCACCCCTCCACTTT. Translation: CASSLVGGRANSPLHF.

This chain connects TRBV20-1 to TRBJ2-5; D is unclear. CDR3 length: 15 residues. Germline V gives CDR1 DFQATT, CDR2 SNEGSKA (reference sequence). The germline V and J ends were trimmed by 5 bases and 0 bases, with 16 bases remaining between them. DNA for the CDR3: TGCAGTGCTGAATACCAAAACCCCGACCAAGAGACCCAGTACTTC. Protein product: CSAEYQNPDQETQYF.

This clonotype has a count of ten or more. J is TRBJ1-5 and V is TRBV7-2, with TRBD1 matching 10 bases. Germline assignment: CDR1 SGHTA and CDR2 FQGNSA. The CDR3 is 15 residues long. V shed 8 bases, J shed 6 bases, and the junction held 10 bases outside the gene matches. The CDR3 coding sequence is TGTGCCAGCGCCCAACGACAGGGGGCTGGTCAGCCCCAGCATTTT. Translation gives CASAQRQGAGQPQHF.

The V and J genes are TRBV27 and TRBJ1-6; TRBD1 agrees at 10 bases. Germline V lookup: CDR1 MNHEY, CDR2 SMNVEV (reference sequence). Trimming cost V 6 bases and J 9 bases; bases outside gene matches: 11. The CDR3 covers 16 residues. CDR3 in DNA: TGTGCCAGCAGACCGACCGGGACAGGGGTAGCTTCACCCCTCCACTTT. Protein: CASRPTGTGVASPLHF.

V and J are TRBV10-3 and TRBJ2-7; D gene ambiguous. CDR3 length: 14 amino acids. V shed 0 bases and J shed 5 bases, with 11 bases lying between them. Looked up from germline, CDR1 is ENHRY and CDR2 is SYGVKD. The CDR3 reads CAISESGPIHEQYF. In DNA, the CDR3 is TGTGCCATCAGTGAGTCGGGCCCCATCCACGAGCAGTACTTC.